The present T cell receptor (beta chain) was sequenced within a study of shared clonotypes between healthy human individuals. As for the study in general: Aged between 18 and 49, the donors were a couple of women and three men.

Sequencing was at deep level. The table came from immunoSEQ multiplex PCR; TCRdb's copy has only in-frame clones and leaves some out. The sample has around 530,000 clones, around 77% seen once. Germline V gives CDR1 SGHTA, CDR2 FQGNSA. V gave up 5 bases and J gave up 5 bases, with 15 bases separating them. CDR3 length: 14 residues. This chain uses TRBV7-2 with TRBJ2-5; D is possibly TRBD1 or TRBD2 (6 bases each). The sample taken for sequencing was PBMCs. The receptor comes from a woman aged 40 to 55 in good health. Some clones in this sample may be carry-over from other donors' samples. This CDR3 is CASSQDSAGETQYF. The CDR3 bases are TGTGCCAGCAGCCAGGACAGCGCGGGGGAGACCCAGTACTTC.